Sequencing of this T cell receptor (beta chain) was carried out in a study of blood T cell repertoires in COVID-19. Overall study: Whether acute or convalescent, the COVID-19 samples came from the United States, Italy and Spain. The cDNA or gDNA used as material had been derived from T cells, B-cell-depleted T cells, or PBMCs.

In the study's own analysis: By means of reference gene primer amplification, nucleated cell counts were estimated. Here immunoSEQ multiplex PCR was the method, and the copy in TCRdb shows in-frame clones only, minus some. Clone size and V and J calls were adopted from that table, with D and trimming inferred from the DNA. Altogether approximately 300,000 clones are present, about 82% being singletons, with the ten largest covering around 4.2%. V shed 4 bases and J shed 7 bases, with 23 bases lying between them. The CDR3 runs to 16 residues. Per germline, CDR1 SGHRS and CDR2 YFSETQ. Source material: peripheral blood. This chain joins TRBV5-1 and TRBJ1-1; D possibly corresponds to TRBD1 (5 bases). The TCR originated in a woman aged 45-65 years with active or convalescent COVID-19. CDR3 region: CASSIGWGGRRSEAFF. The CDR3 coding sequence is TGCGCCAGCAGCATTGGATGGGGCGGTCGGCGGAGTGAAGCTTTCTTT.